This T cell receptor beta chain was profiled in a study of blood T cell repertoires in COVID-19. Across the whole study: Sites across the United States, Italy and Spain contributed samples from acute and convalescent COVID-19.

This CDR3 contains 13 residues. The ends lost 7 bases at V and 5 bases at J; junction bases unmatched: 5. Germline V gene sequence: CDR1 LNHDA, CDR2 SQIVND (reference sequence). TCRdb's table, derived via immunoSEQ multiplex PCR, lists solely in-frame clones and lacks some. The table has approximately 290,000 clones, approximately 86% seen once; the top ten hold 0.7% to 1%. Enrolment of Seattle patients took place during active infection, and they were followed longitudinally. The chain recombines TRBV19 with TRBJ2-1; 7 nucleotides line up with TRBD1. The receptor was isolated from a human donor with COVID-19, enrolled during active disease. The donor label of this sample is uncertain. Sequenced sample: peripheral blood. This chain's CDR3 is CASNDRVHNEQFF. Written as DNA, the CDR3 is TGTGCCAGTAACGACAGGGTTCACAATGAGCAGTTCTTC.